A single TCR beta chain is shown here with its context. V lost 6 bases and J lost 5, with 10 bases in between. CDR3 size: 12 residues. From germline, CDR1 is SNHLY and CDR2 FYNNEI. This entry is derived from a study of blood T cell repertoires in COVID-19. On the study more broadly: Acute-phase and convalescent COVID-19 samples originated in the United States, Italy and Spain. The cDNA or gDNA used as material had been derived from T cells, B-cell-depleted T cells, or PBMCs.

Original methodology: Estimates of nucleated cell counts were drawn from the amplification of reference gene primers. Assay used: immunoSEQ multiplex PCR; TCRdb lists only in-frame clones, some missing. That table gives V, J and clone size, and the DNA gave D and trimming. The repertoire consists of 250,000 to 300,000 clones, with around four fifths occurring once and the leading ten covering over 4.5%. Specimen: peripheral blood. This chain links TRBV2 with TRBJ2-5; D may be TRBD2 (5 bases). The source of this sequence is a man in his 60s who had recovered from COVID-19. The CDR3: CASSVGMETQYF. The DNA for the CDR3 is TGTGCCAGCAGCGTCGGGATGGAGACCCAGTACTTC.